These 3 T cell receptor beta chains share one sample of origin, sequenced in a study of Ad26.COV2.S vaccination and SARS-CoV-2 variants. Using immunoSEQ multiplex PCR, the repertoire was profiled, and TCRdb retains in-frame clones only, with some absent. Of around 450,000 clones detected, 70% to 90% appear once; the ten largest clones hold more than 1.5%. Stated treatment: roughly 20 received Ad26.COV2.S at low or high dose, single or two shots; 5 received placebo; per-sample allocation not given. Day 63 following the first vaccine or placebo injection was when the samples were taken. The input for sequencing was peripheral blood, taken in a trial of Ad26.COV2.S vaccine versus placebo. These receptors were obtained from a person between 18 and 65 years old who received the Ad26.COV2.S COVID-19 vaccine or a placebo.

The gene calls are TRBV28 and TRBJ1-1; no clear D gene. The CDR3 sequence is 14 residues long. V was cut by 3 bases and J by 4 bases, with 12 bases left in between. CDR1 MDHEN and CDR2 SYDVKM come from the germline V gene. In DNA, the CDR3 is TGTGCCAGCAGTTTTTCCAGGTCTTCCACTGAAGCTTTCTTT. This encodes CASSFSRSSTEAFF.

V is TRBV2 and J is TRBJ2-2; 9 bases match TRBD1. The length of the CDR3 is 15 residues. Germline-derived CDR1 and CDR2 are SNHLY and FYNNEI. Germline trimming cut 6 bases from V and 4 bases from J; bases unmatched to any gene: 6. The CDR3 nucleotides are TGTGCCAGCAGCCGGGACAGGGCTGCCACCGGGGAGCTGTTTTTT. Its protein is CASSRDRAATGELFF.

This clone was recorded many times. The rearrangement uses TRBV27 and TRBJ2-7, with D possibly being TRBD1 or TRBD2 (5 bases each). This CDR3 is 16 amino acids long. V shed 4 bases and J shed 4 bases, with 20 bases lying between them. Germline lookup yields CDR1 MNHEY and CDR2 SMNVEV (reference sequence). This CDR3 is CASSSGLGRTLYEQYF. CDR3 sequence (DNA): TGTGCCAGCAGTTCGGGGTTGGGACGGACTCTTTACGAGCAGTACTTC.